The 27 T cell receptor beta chains reported below all come from one sample, sequenced in a study of T cells in Graves' hyperthyroidism and ophthalmopathy. What was amplified from RNA transcripts were TCR beta CDR3 regions. Using the HTBI primer set, a first-round RT-PCR was run on the TCR CDR3. TCRdb re-derived calls from the multiplex PCR reads in MiXCR, one entry per CDR3 protein. The sample holds about 92,000 distinct CDR3 sequences, around 50% seen once. Sequenced: blood. The receptors were sampled from a woman in her 40s with Graves' hyperthyroidism.

This clonotype has just a few counts. This chain connects TRBV7-2 to TRBJ2-7, with 8 bases matching TRBD1. The germline V gene encodes CDR1 SGHTA and CDR2 FQGNSA. Losses at the gene ends were 8 bases for V and 2 bases for J; bases not matched to a gene: 11. The CDR3 consists of 15 residues. For the CDR3, the DNA is TGTGCCAGCTCACGTTGGGACAGGACCGCCTACGAGCAGTACTTC. Amino acid sequence: CASSRWDRTAYEQYF. Filled out from reference TRBV7-2 and TRBJ2-7, the complete variable domain reads GAGVSQSPSNKVTEKGKDVELRCDPISGHTALYWYRQSLGQGLEFLIYFQGNSAPDKSGLPSDRFSAERTGGSVSTLTIQRTQQEDSAVYLCASSRWDRTAYEQYFGPGTRLTVT.

A note on this clonotype: The conserved phenylalanine or tryptophan is not found at the CDR3 terminus, so this likely reflects a read error. J is TRBJ2-7 and V is TRBV7-8; 11 bases fit TRBD1. There are 15 residues in the CDR3. Germline lookup yields CDR1 SGHVS and CDR2 FQNEAQ. Losses at the gene ends were 5 bases for V and 0 bases for J; bases not matched to a gene: 3. The CDR3 sequence: CASSRDRGNSYEQYL. Written as DNA, the CDR3 is TGTGCCAGCAGCAGGGACAGGGGGAACTCCTACGAGCAGTACTTG.

This clonotype has at least ten counts. In nucleotides, the CDR3 is TGTGCCAGCAGCTCCGGACTAGCGGGAGGAGAGACCCAGTACTTC. Amino acids: CASSSGLAGGETQYF. The genes are TRBV7-2 and TRBJ2-5, with 14 bases fitting TRBD2. Looked up from germline, CDR1 is SGHTA and CDR2 is FQGNSA. This CDR3 is 15 amino acids long. V was pared by 4 bases and J by 4 bases, with 2 bases of the junction left unmatched.

On this clonotype itself: A read error is possible here, since a much larger clone lies one base away. The chain uses TRBV2 and TRBJ1-4; D is uncertain. Germline CDR1 SNHLY, CDR2 FYNNEI. V lost 8 bases to trimming and J lost 0 bases, with 10 bases between them. The CDR3 is 14 amino acids. The CDR3 loop reads CASGLDATNEKLFF. For the CDR3, the DNA is TGTGCCAGCGGCCTAGATGCAACTAATGAAAAACTGTTTTTT.

With respect to this clonotype: Here the CDR3 omits its conserved ending phenylalanine or tryptophan, so a read error is the likely source. No DNA is shown, since the ends of the CDR3 on it are uncertain; the CDR3 is the one TCRdb lists. This chain connects TRBV7-2 to TRBJ2-7; TRBD1, as called in the table, went unchecked against the DNA. The CDR3 numbers 8 amino acids, ends counted. CDR1 SGHTA and CDR2 FQGNSA come from the germline V gene. CDR3 sequence: CASSFKDR.

The V and J genes are TRBV29-1 and TRBJ2-7; possible D gene TRBD1, 6 bases. The CDR3 is 13 residues long. The ends were cut back, 8 bases at V and 4 bases at J, with 18 bases in the middle. Germline V gene sequence: CDR1 SQVTM, CDR2 ANQGSEA. The CDR3 region is CSQDQGGWYEQYF. The CDR3 coding sequence is TGCAGCCAAGATCAAGGGGGATGGTACGAGCAGTACTTC.

This clonotype was counted many times. The chain carries TRBV7-3 and TRBJ2-7; a weak D match, TRBD1 (6 bases). Trimming removed 4 bases at V and 5 bases at J, with 12 bases between. Germline V CDR1 and CDR2: SGHTA, FQGTGA. CDR3 length: 13 amino acids. DNA of the CDR3: TGTGCCAGCAGCTCTACAGGGTCCGACGAGCAGTACTTC. Protein product: CASSSTGSDEQYF.

As to this clonotype: Mismatch with germline at one junction end may stem from a read error. The chain uses TRBV7-9 and TRBJ1-5, with D maybe TRBD1 (5 bases). This CDR3 contains 15 residues. CDR1 is SEHNR and CDR2 is FQNEAQ in the germline V gene (reference sequence). CDR3 DNA sequence: TGCGCCAGCAGCAGGACACCCGAAATCGGGGAGCCCCAGCATTTT. Its translation: CASSRTPEIGEPQHF.

This clonotype came up many times. In nucleotides, the CDR3 is TGCGCCAGCAGCTCATTCAGGAGCAACACTGAAGCTTTCTTT. Its translation is CASSSFRSNTEAFF. V is TRBV5-1 and J is TRBJ1-1, with D hard to call. V dropped 3 bases and J dropped 2 bases, with 11 bases sitting between them. CDR1 is SGHRS, CDR2 YFSETQ, per germline. The CDR3 sequence is 14 residues long.

The sample holds many counts of this clonotype. This rearrangement joins TRBV4-1 to TRBJ1-4; the D is unclear. V gave up 2 bases and J gave up 8 bases, with 15 bases separating them. CDR3 length equals 15 residues. Germline V gene data show CDR1 as MGHRA and CDR2 as YSYEKL. CDR3 sequence (DNA): TGCGCCAGCAGCCAAACTAGCGGGATTGACGAAAAACTGTTTTTT. Its protein product is CASSQTSGIDEKLFF.

The chain is built from TRBV28 and TRBJ2-7; 10 bases fit TRBD1. The trim removed 6 bases at V and 0 bases at J, leaving 8 bases unmatched. The CDR3 length is 16 residues. Germline V gene lookup returns CDR1 MDHEN and CDR2 SYDVKM. CDR3 nucleotides: TGTGCCAGCAGCCACCCCCGGGACAGGGGCTCCTACGAGCAGTACTTC. Its translation is CASSHPRDRGSYEQYF.

This clonotype was observed a handful of times. Its ends do not fully match the called genes, so a read error is possible. The CDR3 loop reads CASSRNQETQCF. For the CDR3, the DNA is TGTGCCAGCTCACGGAACCAAGAGACCCAGTGCTTC. The rearrangement links TRBV18 to TRBJ2-5; D is unresolved. Germline lookup yields CDR1 KGHSH and CDR2 LQKENI. The CDR3 is 12 amino acids. The full variable domain, in which reference TRBV18 and TRBJ2-5 provide the parts outside the CDR3, is NAGVMQNPRHLVRRRGQEARLRCSPMKGHSHVYWYRQLPEEGLKFMVYLQKENIIDESGMPKERFSAEFPKEGPSILRIQQVVRGDSAAYFCASSRNQETQCFGPGTRLLVL.

With regard to this clonotype: A junction boundary mismatches the germline segment, possibly from a read error. V usage is TRBV15 and J usage is TRBJ1-5; D gene unclear. This CDR3 has 14 residues. Per the germline V gene, CDR1 is LNHNV and CDR2 is YYDKDF (reference sequence). CDR3 amino acids: CATSGDHSNQPQHF. CDR3 bases: TGTGCCACCAGCGGAGACCATAGCAATCAGCCCCAGCATTTT.

This clonotype was seen a single time. The chain uses TRBV5-1 and TRBJ2-2; D might be TRBD1 (6 bases). Germline lookup yields CDR1 SGHRS and CDR2 YFSETQ. This CDR3 has 13 amino acids. Trimming shortened V by 5 bases and J by 5 bases, and 10 bases separated the two germline ends. The CDR3 sequence is CASSSDRTGELFF. Written as DNA, the CDR3 is TGCGCCAGCAGTTCCGACAGGACCGGGGAGCTGTTTTTT.

The chain links TRBV7-3 to TRBJ2-5, with 10 positions matching TRBD2. With V trimmed by 5 bases and J by 4 bases, 7 bases remained unmatched. The germline V gene has CDR1 SGHTA and CDR2 FQGTGA. CDR3 length equals 15 residues. The CDR3 here is CASSPQSGRGETQYF. CDR3 DNA sequence: TGTGCCAGCAGCCCCCAAAGCGGGAGGGGAGAGACCCAGTACTTC.

The chain combines TRBV7-9 with TRBJ1-5; no clear D gene. V was cut by 5 bases and J by 11 bases, with 16 bases left in between. The CDR3 loop spans 13 amino acids. CDR1 is SEHNR, CDR2 FQNEAQ, per germline (reference sequence). The CDR3 nucleotides are TGTGCCAGCAGCCCCCCCGCCCAAGAGACCCAGCATTTT. This sequence encodes CASSPPAQETQHF.

V usage is TRBV2 and J usage is TRBJ1-4, with a weak D call TRBD1 (6 bases). From germline, CDR1 is SNHLY and CDR2 FYNNEI. The V gene lost 6 bases and the J gene lost 0 bases, with 14 bases spanning the gap. There are 16 residues in the CDR3. The CDR3 here is CASRDQGRSTNEKLFF. The CDR3 DNA reads TGTGCCAGCAGGGACCAGGGGCGGTCAACTAATGAAAAACTGTTTTTT.

This sequence joins TRBV4-1 and TRBJ2-5; the match to TRBD2 covers 10 bases. CDR3 size: 15 residues. The V gene's germline CDR1 is MGHRA and CDR2 YSYEKL. Losses at the gene ends were 1 base for V and 7 bases for J; bases not matched to a gene: 6. The CDR3 nucleotides are TGCGCCAGCAGCCAAGTAGGACTAGCGGCAAGGACCCAGTACTTC. This codes for CASSQVGLAARTQYF.

This clonotype was picked up many times. V usage is TRBV29-1 and J usage is TRBJ2-7; D remains ambiguous. CDR1 SQVTM and CDR2 ANQGSEA come from the germline V gene. The CDR3 consists of 12 residues. Trimming left V 4 bases short and J 4 bases short, with 11 bases between. The CDR3 nucleotides read TGCAGCGTTGTTAGTGGGGAATACGAGCAGTACTTC. Translation gives CSVVSGEYEQYF.

The CDR3 spells CASQPLAGVVQYF. The CDR3 DNA reads as TGCGCCAGCCAGCCCCTAGCGGGAGTCGTGCAGTACTTC. The V gene is TRBV10-2, the J gene TRBJ2-7; 10 positions match TRBD2. In germline, CDR1 is WSHSY, CDR2 SAAADI. The CDR3 totals 13 residues. The V segment lost 8 bases and the J segment 9 bases; nucleotides outside the gene matches: 10.

This clonotype was counted a single time. The gene calls are TRBV20-1 and TRBJ2-5; TRBD2 matches at 10 bases. V lost 4 bases to trimming and J lost 2 bases; unmatched junction nucleotides: 4. This CDR3 region has 14 residues. The germline gives CDR1 DFQATT, CDR2 SNEGSKA (reference sequence). CDR3 DNA: TGCAGTGCTACTCCGGGACTAGCGCAAGAGACCCAGTACTTC. Translated: CSATPGLAQETQYF.

V and J are TRBV29-1 and TRBJ2-2, with D tentatively TRBD1 (5 bases). The V gene lost 8 bases and the J gene lost 1 base, with 8 bases spanning the gap. From germline, CDR1 is SQVTM and CDR2 ANQGSEA. The length of the CDR3 is 12 residues. The CDR3 sequence: CSLQGNTGELFF. The CDR3 bases are TGCAGCTTGCAGGGGAACACCGGGGAGCTGTTTTTT.

This clonotype was observed many times. V and J are TRBV5-8 and TRBJ2-7; D is uncertain. The germline V gene encodes CDR1 SGHTS and CDR2 YDEGEE. The CDR3 sequence is 13 residues long. The V end lost 3 bases, the J end lost 5 bases, and 12 bases lay between the germline ends. CDR3 nucleotides: TGTGCCAGCAGCTCCATGAAGTACCACGAGCAGTACTTC. Translation gives CASSSMKYHEQYF.

This chain joins TRBV7-9 and TRBJ2-5; 7 bases match TRBD1. Germline CDR1 SEHNR, CDR2 FQNEAQ (reference sequence). CDR3 size: 13 residues. The V segment lost 5 bases and the J segment 9 bases; nucleotides outside the gene matches: 9. As DNA, the CDR3 is TGTGCCAGCAGCGGGACAGCACCCGTCGCCCAGTACTTC. It is translated as CASSGTAPVAQYF.

This chain connects TRBV5-1 to TRBJ2-7; tentative D call: TRBD1 (6 bases). Germline CDR1 and CDR2: SGHRS and YFSETQ. V was shortened by 2 bases and J by 2 bases, with 14 bases between the two germline ends. The CDR3 has 15 amino acids. This CDR3 is CASSLTGPSTYEQYF. The CDR3 DNA reads TGCGCCAGCAGCTTAACAGGGCCATCGACCTACGAGCAGTACTTC. Full variable domain (missing parts from reference TRBV5-1 and TRBJ2-7): KAGVTQTPRYLIKTRGQQVTLSCSPISGHRSVSWYQQTPGQGLQFLFEYFSETQRNKGNFPGRFSGRQFSNSRSEMNVSTLELGDSALYLCASSLTGPSTYEQYFGPGTRLTVT.

The V gene is TRBV20-1, the J gene TRBJ2-7; no clear D. Germline CDR1 is DFQATT and CDR2 is SNEGSKA (reference sequence). The length of the CDR3 is 12 residues. With 3 bases removed from V and 3 bases from J, the gap between germline ends came to 9 bases. CDR3 DNA: TGCAGTGCTAGGGAAGGGTACTACGAGCAGTACTTC. Translation gives CSAREGYYEQYF.

About this clonotype itself: Given a much more abundant clone one base away, this may be a read error. The chain joins TRBV6-1 to TRBJ2-7; D call uncertain. This CDR3 is built from 10 residues. CDR1 and CDR2 from the germline V gene are MNHNS and SASEGT. The CDR3 reads CASGDYEQYF. CDR3 sequence (DNA): TGTGCCAGCGGTGACTACGAGCAGTACTTC.